The source of this TCR beta chain is a study of T cell responses to AZD1222 COVID-19 vaccine. The V gene's germline CDR1 is SGHNT and CDR2 YYREEE (reference sequence). Trimming pared 0 bases from V and 5 bases from J, leaving 10 bases between. The CDR3 consists of 14 residues. General observations from the study: Vaccination with two AZD1222 doses was followed by a rise in Spike-specific TCR breadth and depth.

For this clone: Its antigen remains unidentified.

TCRdb's table, derived via immunoSEQ multiplex PCR, lists solely in-frame clones and lacks some. This sample carries under 200,000 clones, roughly nine tenths of them seen once, and the ten largest clones take 1.5% to 2%. The sequencing here drew on peripheral blood, taken on day 0 of AZD1222 vaccination. The receptor's source is an adult in good health. The V gene is TRBV5-4, the J gene TRBJ2-3, with D maybe TRBD2 (7 bases). The CDR3 sequence is CASSLGGGGDTQYF. Here the CDR3 DNA reads TGTGCCAGCAGCTTGGGGGGAGGGGGAGATACGCAGTATTTT. Filled out from reference TRBV5-4 and TRBJ2-3, the complete variable domain reads ETGVTQSPTHLIKTRGQQVTLRCSSQSGHNTVSWYQQALGQGPQFIFQYYREEENGRGNFPPRFSGLQFPNYSSELNVNALELDDSALYLCASSLGGGGDTQYFGPGTRLTVL.